This TCR beta chain was obtained from a study of response to subunit inactivated influenza vaccine. V lost 5 bases, J lost 5 bases, and 4 bases stayed unmatched. CDR1 SEHNR and CDR2 FQNEAQ come from the germline V gene (reference sequence). The CDR3 runs to 14 residues. This clonotype was seen more than once but under ten times. MiXCR, applied by TCRdb to the RT-PCR reads, yields one record per CDR3 protein. Of approximately 160,000 distinct CDR3 sequences listed, around a tenth are singletons. This TCR came from a man aged 45 to 75 who received an inactivated influenza vaccine. The sample consisted of CD8+ T cells sorted from PBMCs, taken less than 25 months after vaccination. The chain joins TRBV7-9 to TRBJ2-3; 10 bases match TRBD2. The CDR3 DNA is TGTGCCAGCAGCAGGACTAGCGGCAAAGATACGCAGTATTTT. Protein product: CASSRTSGKDTQYF.